This is a list of T cell receptor beta chains from one sample in a study of identical twins. TCRdb processed the 5' RACE reads anew with MiXCR; each CDR3 protein has one entry. The sample contains more than 1.5 million distinct CDR3 sequences, about 30% of which appear only once. Material for sequencing was cord blood. The receptors were sampled from a newborn girl in good health. Both conserved end residues are part of each CDR3. The D gene is left open where the match is weak. Clone size is shown for a subset of rows, as once, few, many or a class of expanded clone.

d_call: -
v_call: TRBV21-1
clone_size: -
j_call: TRBJ1-2
cdr3_nt: TGTGCCAGCAGCAAAGTTAATAGGGAAGCGGACCTTCCTTATGGCTACACCTTC
cdr3_aa: CASSKVNREADLPYGYTF

d_call: -
v_call: TRBV7-2
clone_size: few
j_call: TRBJ2-7
cdr3_nt: TGTGCCAGCAGCTCATCGGGATCATACTCCTACGAGCAGTACTTC
cdr3_aa: CASSSSGSYSYEQYF

d_call: TRBD1
v_call: TRBV12-3/TRBV12-4
clone_size: -
j_call: TRBJ1-2
cdr3_nt: TGTGCCAGCAGGACCGCAGGGGGCGGCTATGGCTACACCTTC
cdr3_aa: CASRTAGGGYGYTF

d_call: TRBD2
v_call: TRBV20-1
clone_size: -
j_call: TRBJ2-7
cdr3_nt: TGCAGTGCTAGAGCAGGACTAGCGATCTGGGATGAGCAGTACTTC
cdr3_aa: CSARAGLAIWDEQYF

d_call: TRBD2
v_call: TRBV4-2
clone_size: -
j_call: TRBJ2-5
cdr3_nt: TGTGCCAGCAGCCAAGCTTTTGGGACTAGCGGGCAAGAGACCCAGTACTTC
cdr3_aa: CASSQAFGTSGQETQYF

d_call: TRBD1
v_call: TRBV5-1
clone_size: few
j_call: TRBJ2-1
cdr3_nt: TGCGCCAGCAGCTTGGGACCCGGGACAGATGAGCAGTTCTTC
cdr3_aa: CASSLGPGTDEQFF

d_call: TRBD2
v_call: TRBV2
clone_size: -
j_call: TRBJ2-5
cdr3_nt: TGTGCCAGCAAAACTAGCGGGAGTGGGACCCAGTACTTC
cdr3_aa: CASKTSGSGTQYF

d_call: TRBD1
v_call: TRBV5-1
clone_size: few
j_call: TRBJ2-3
cdr3_nt: TGCGCCAGCAGCTTGCCCGGGACAGGGGGCACAGATACGCAGTATTTT
cdr3_aa: CASSLPGTGGTDTQYF

d_call: -
v_call: TRBV10-3
clone_size: many
j_call: TRBJ2-3
cdr3_nt: TGTGCCATCAGTGTTGAGTTGCATACGCAGTATTTT
cdr3_aa: CAISVELHTQYF

d_call: -
v_call: TRBV7-2
clone_size: many
j_call: TRBJ2-7
cdr3_nt: TGTGCCAGCAGCTGGACAGCCTCCTACGAGCAGTACTTC
cdr3_aa: CASSWTASYEQYF

d_call: -
v_call: TRBV7-6
clone_size: -
j_call: TRBJ1-2
cdr3_nt: TGTGCCAGCAGCTTTTGGTTTCACTATGGCTACACCTTC
cdr3_aa: CASSFWFHYGYTF

d_call: -
v_call: TRBV11-2
clone_size: -
j_call: TRBJ2-1
cdr3_nt: TGTGCCAGCAGCTTAGGGCAGGATCCCTCCAATGAGCAGTTCTTC
cdr3_aa: CASSLGQDPSNEQFF

d_call: TRBD2
v_call: TRBV13
clone_size: -
j_call: TRBJ2-2
cdr3_nt: TGTGCCAGCAGCTCCCTTCATCTAGCGGGGGCCGCGAACACCGGGGAGCTGTTTTTT
cdr3_aa: CASSSLHLAGAANTGELFF

d_call: TRBD1
v_call: TRBV29-1
clone_size: -
j_call: TRBJ1-5
cdr3_nt: TGCAGCGTTCCCCGGCAGGGGGGTAAGTGGAGCAATCAGCCCCAGCATTTT
cdr3_aa: CSVPRQGGKWSNQPQHF

d_call: TRBD1
v_call: TRBV10-3
clone_size: -
j_call: TRBJ1-3
cdr3_nt: TGTGCCATCAGTGCAGGGACAGGGAGAAGAAACACCATATATTTT
cdr3_aa: CAISAGTGRRNTIYF

d_call: -
v_call: TRBV7-9
clone_size: few
j_call: TRBJ2-6
cdr3_nt: TGTGCCAGCAGCTTATTACCAGGGGAGAGCTCTGGGGCCAACGTCCTGACTTTC
cdr3_aa: CASSLLPGESSGANVLTF

d_call: -
v_call: TRBV18
clone_size: few
j_call: TRBJ2-4
cdr3_nt: TGTGCCAGCTCACCACCACGCGGGGCCAAAAACATTCAGTACTTC
cdr3_aa: CASSPPRGAKNIQYF

d_call: -
v_call: TRBV20-1
clone_size: few
j_call: TRBJ2-3
cdr3_nt: TGCAGTGCTCATCGGGGACCTATCACAGATACGCAGTATTTT
cdr3_aa: CSAHRGPITDTQYF

d_call: TRBD2
v_call: TRBV5-1
clone_size: few
j_call: TRBJ2-7
cdr3_nt: TGCGCCAGCAGCTTAGACGAGACTAGCGGGGCCTACGAGCAGTACTTC
cdr3_aa: CASSLDETSGAYEQYF

d_call: -
v_call: TRBV7-9
clone_size: -
j_call: TRBJ2-1
cdr3_nt: TGTGCCAGCAGCTTAATGGTGGTACGGGGTAGCTCCTACAATGAGCAGTTCTTC
cdr3_aa: CASSLMVVRGSSYNEQFF

d_call: -
v_call: TRBV24-1
clone_size: -
j_call: TRBJ1-5
cdr3_nt: TGTGCCACCAGTGGGGGCAGATGGCAGCCCCAGCATTTT
cdr3_aa: CATSGGRWQPQHF

d_call: -
v_call: TRBV4-1
clone_size: few
j_call: TRBJ2-1
cdr3_nt: TGCGCCAGCAGCCAACCCCTCGACTCAGGACGTGAGCAGTTCTTC
cdr3_aa: CASSQPLDSGREQFF

d_call: TRBD1
v_call: TRBV12-3/TRBV12-4
clone_size: few
j_call: TRBJ1-5
cdr3_nt: TGTGCCAGCAGTTTTTCTCGACAGGGAATGAATCAGCCCCAGCATTTT
cdr3_aa: CASSFSRQGMNQPQHF

d_call: TRBD1
v_call: TRBV5-1
clone_size: few
j_call: TRBJ1-2
cdr3_nt: TGCGCCAGCAGCTCCGACGGGACAGGGAGCTATGGCTACACCTTC
cdr3_aa: CASSSDGTGSYGYTF

d_call: -
v_call: TRBV7-9
clone_size: few
j_call: TRBJ1-1
cdr3_nt: TGTGCCAGCAGCTTCTCCGGGAAGGACACTGAAGCTTTCTTT
cdr3_aa: CASSFSGKDTEAFF

d_call: -
v_call: TRBV4-2
clone_size: -
j_call: TRBJ1-2
cdr3_nt: TGTGCCAGCAGCCAAGATACGACAGTAAACTATGGCTACACCTTC
cdr3_aa: CASSQDTTVNYGYTF

d_call: TRBD2
v_call: TRBV4-1
clone_size: few
j_call: TRBJ2-3
cdr3_nt: TGCGCCAGCAGCCAATTTAGCGGGGCCATCACAGATACGCAGTATTTT
cdr3_aa: CASSQFSGAITDTQYF

d_call: -
v_call: TRBV10-3
clone_size: -
j_call: TRBJ2-7
cdr3_nt: TGTGCCATCAGTGAGAACAAACAGGGACACTTCTACGAGCAGTACTTC
cdr3_aa: CAISENKQGHFYEQYF

d_call: -
v_call: TRBV5-1
clone_size: few
j_call: TRBJ2-1
cdr3_nt: TGCGCCAGCAGTTTGGGTGGTTCAGAGACCCAGTTCTTC
cdr3_aa: CASSLGGSETQFF

d_call: -
v_call: TRBV2
clone_size: few
j_call: TRBJ2-3
cdr3_nt: TGTGCCAGCAGTGCTCGAATACGAGGGACAGATACGCAGTATTTT
cdr3_aa: CASSARIRGTDTQYF

d_call: -
v_call: TRBV2
clone_size: -
j_call: TRBJ2-7
cdr3_nt: TGTGCCAGCAGGCGACAGGACTCCTACGAGCAGTACTTC
cdr3_aa: CASRRQDSYEQYF

d_call: -
v_call: TRBV10-3
clone_size: few
j_call: TRBJ1-5
cdr3_nt: TGTGCCATCAGTGACCCGGGACTTCCTAGCAATCAGCCCCAGCATTTT
cdr3_aa: CAISDPGLPSNQPQHF

d_call: TRBD2
v_call: TRBV14
clone_size: few
j_call: TRBJ2-1
cdr3_nt: TGTGCCAGCAGCCGACAACTAGCGGTCTACAATGAGCAGTTCTTC
cdr3_aa: CASSRQLAVYNEQFF

d_call: -
v_call: TRBV4-1
clone_size: few
j_call: TRBJ2-3
cdr3_nt: TGCGCCAGCAGCGCCCCAGGGTACCACACAGATACGCAGTATTTT
cdr3_aa: CASSAPGYHTDTQYF

d_call: -
v_call: TRBV2
clone_size: -
j_call: TRBJ2-5
cdr3_nt: TGTGCCAGCAGTGAAGGGATTACCCAGTACTTC
cdr3_aa: CASSEGITQYF

d_call: TRBD2
v_call: TRBV9
clone_size: few
j_call: TRBJ2-3
cdr3_nt: TGTGCCAGCAACCTCCGGGGGGGCTACACAGATACGCAGTATTTT
cdr3_aa: CASNLRGGYTDTQYF

d_call: TRBD1
v_call: TRBV18
clone_size: -
j_call: TRBJ2-3
cdr3_nt: TGTGCCAGCTCACCATTAGACAGGGAGAATACGCAGTATTTT
cdr3_aa: CASSPLDRENTQYF

d_call: TRBD1
v_call: TRBV7-8
clone_size: many
j_call: TRBJ1-2
cdr3_nt: TGTGCCAGCAGCCCTAGATGGGGACAGGGCCCTAACTATGGCTACACCTTC
cdr3_aa: CASSPRWGQGPNYGYTF

d_call: -
v_call: TRBV12-3/TRBV12-4
clone_size: -
j_call: TRBJ1-2
cdr3_nt: TGTGCCAGCAGCTCTGACAGGATCTATGGCTACACCTTC
cdr3_aa: CASSSDRIYGYTF

d_call: TRBD1
v_call: TRBV24-1
clone_size: once
j_call: TRBJ1-1
cdr3_nt: TGTGCCACCAGTGAGGCGGACAGGGGGACGGTAAGGACTGAAGCTTTCTTT
cdr3_aa: CATSEADRGTVRTEAFF

d_call: TRBD2
v_call: TRBV5-4
clone_size: -
j_call: TRBJ2-3
cdr3_nt: TGTGCCAGCAGCTTCCTAGCGGGTTTACCAGATACGCAGTATTTT
cdr3_aa: CASSFLAGLPDTQYF

d_call: TRBD2
v_call: TRBV12-3/TRBV12-4
clone_size: -
j_call: TRBJ2-1
cdr3_nt: TGTGCCAGCAGCCTACTAGCGGCCAAGGGGAATGAGCAGTTCTTC
cdr3_aa: CASSLLAAKGNEQFF

d_call: -
v_call: TRBV7-8
clone_size: -
j_call: TRBJ2-3
cdr3_nt: TGTGCCAGCAGCACTGGCCGAAGGGCAACGACAGATACGCAGTATTTT
cdr3_aa: CASSTGRRATTDTQYF

d_call: -
v_call: TRBV12-3/TRBV12-4
clone_size: few
j_call: TRBJ1-6
cdr3_nt: TGTGCCAGCAGACACAGCTCCTATAATTCACCCCTCCACTTT
cdr3_aa: CASRHSSYNSPLHF

d_call: TRBD1
v_call: TRBV29-1
clone_size: -
j_call: TRBJ2-7
cdr3_nt: TGCAGCGTGATTGCCGGGACAGGGGGCTACGAGCAGTACTTC
cdr3_aa: CSVIAGTGGYEQYF

d_call: -
v_call: TRBV20-1
clone_size: many
j_call: TRBJ1-2
cdr3_nt: TGCAGTGCCCCAGGGAGAACTAACTATGGCTACACCTTC
cdr3_aa: CSAPGRTNYGYTF

d_call: TRBD1
v_call: TRBV7-9
clone_size: -
j_call: TRBJ1-2
cdr3_nt: TGTGCCAGCAGCGGACAGGAGGGCTACACCTTC
cdr3_aa: CASSGQEGYTF

d_call: -
v_call: TRBV20-1
clone_size: few
j_call: TRBJ2-1
cdr3_nt: TGCAGTGCTAGAGAGCCAACTAGACCGTACAATGAGCAGTTCTTC
cdr3_aa: CSAREPTRPYNEQFF

d_call: -
v_call: TRBV7-9
clone_size: -
j_call: TRBJ1-2
cdr3_nt: TGTGCCAGCAGCTTAGCGAACAGGGACTATGGCTACACCTTC
cdr3_aa: CASSLANRDYGYTF

d_call: -
v_call: TRBV7-9
clone_size: many
j_call: TRBJ1-2
cdr3_nt: TGTGCCAGCAGCTTAGGGAGTGGTACACTCAGCTACACCTTC
cdr3_aa: CASSLGSGTLSYTF

d_call: TRBD2
v_call: TRBV12-3/TRBV12-4
clone_size: few
j_call: TRBJ2-5
cdr3_nt: TGTGCCAGCAGCCGTATAGCGGGGCTAGAGACCCAGTACTTC
cdr3_aa: CASSRIAGLETQYF

d_call: TRBD2
v_call: TRBV4-2
clone_size: few
j_call: TRBJ2-7
cdr3_nt: TGTGCCAGCAGCCCGACTAGCGGGTTTACCTACGAGCAGTACTTC
cdr3_aa: CASSPTSGFTYEQYF

d_call: -
v_call: TRBV7-2
clone_size: few
j_call: TRBJ2-1
cdr3_nt: TGTGCCAGCAGCTTGAACGGAGTCTACAATGAGCAGTTCTTC
cdr3_aa: CASSLNGVYNEQFF

d_call: -
v_call: TRBV14
clone_size: -
j_call: TRBJ2-2
cdr3_nt: TGTGCCAGCAGCCAAGGACACTCGAACACCGGGGAGCTGTTTTTT
cdr3_aa: CASSQGHSNTGELFF

d_call: TRBD1
v_call: TRBV24-1
clone_size: few
j_call: TRBJ2-5
cdr3_nt: TGTGCCACCAGTGATTACAGGACAGGGGAGACCCAGTACTTC
cdr3_aa: CATSDYRTGETQYF

d_call: TRBD1
v_call: TRBV5-1
clone_size: -
j_call: TRBJ1-5
cdr3_nt: TGCGCCAGCAGCTCTGCCCCCGGGACAGGGGTCGATCAGCCCCAGCATTTT
cdr3_aa: CASSSAPGTGVDQPQHF

d_call: TRBD2
v_call: TRBV20-1
clone_size: -
j_call: TRBJ2-7
cdr3_nt: TGCAGTGCTAGAGATTATCGGGGGGGTTTGTACGAGCAGTACTTC
cdr3_aa: CSARDYRGGLYEQYF

d_call: -
v_call: TRBV5-1
clone_size: many
j_call: TRBJ2-3
cdr3_nt: TGTGCCAGCAGTTTAATCCCTAGCACAGATACGCAGTATTTT
cdr3_aa: CASSLIPSTDTQYF

d_call: TRBD2
v_call: TRBV3-1
clone_size: -
j_call: TRBJ2-3
cdr3_nt: TGTGCCAGCAGCCTTATCGTCGGGGGGGCCGGCACAGATACGCAGTATTTT
cdr3_aa: CASSLIVGGAGTDTQYF